The 12 T cell receptor beta chains listed next were all sequenced from one sample in a study of identical twins. TCRdb fed the 5' RACE reads into MiXCR, producing one record per CDR3 protein. The sample carries hundreds of thousands of distinct CDR3 sequences, roughly 24% recorded once. This sample also appeared in a second study, on T cells expressing NK-cell markers.

The sample taken for sequencing was CD4+ T cells sorted from blood. All receptors derive from a woman between 18 and 30 years old in good health.

The gene calls are TRBV3-1 and TRBJ2-5; 10 positions match TRBD2. V lost 3 bases and J lost 1; bases outside the gene matches: 5. CDR1 and CDR2 (germline): LGHDT, YNNKEL (reference sequence). The CDR3 contains 16 residues. In DNA form, the CDR3 reads TGTGCCAGCAGCCACGTAGCGGGAGGACCCCAAGAGACCCAGTACTTC. Protein sequence: CASSHVAGGPQETQYF.

The V gene is TRBV5-1, the J gene TRBJ2-7; maybe TRBD2 (7 bases). The length of the CDR3 is 15 residues. V lost 5 bases to trimming and J lost 1 base, with 16 bases between them. Germline CDR1 SGHRS, CDR2 YFSETQ. CDR3 DNA: TGCGCCAGCAGATTTAAGGGGGAGGGATCCTACGAGCAGTACTTC. Amino acid sequence: CASRFKGEGSYEQYF.

This clonotype occurred many times. The chain links TRBV3-1 to TRBJ2-7; D is undetermined. The CDR3 covers 11 residues. The germline V gene encodes CDR1 LGHDT and CDR2 YNNKEL (reference sequence). V lost 1 base and J lost 5, with 3 bases in between. CDR3 in amino acids: CASSQVDEQYF. For the CDR3, the DNA is TGTGCCAGCAGCCAAGTCGACGAGCAGTACTTC.

The rearrangement links TRBV10-3 to TRBJ2-5; TRBD2 agrees at 11 bases. The trim removed 3 bases at V and 2 bases at J, leaving 5 bases unmatched. The CDR3 contains 16 residues. Germline values: CDR1 ENHRY, CDR2 SYGVKD. CDR3 sequence: CAISEPSGGLQETQYF. The CDR3 nucleotides are TGTGCCATCAGTGAACCTAGCGGGGGGCTACAAGAGACCCAGTACTTC.

This rearrangement joins TRBV29-1 to TRBJ1-2; D is possibly TRBD1 (5 bases). V lost 6 bases, J lost 3 bases, and 17 bases lay in between. This CDR3 has 14 amino acids. Germline assignment: CDR1 SQVTM and CDR2 ANQGSEA. CDR3 amino acids: CSVDTRVGYYGYTF. The CDR3 nucleotides read TGCAGCGTGGACACCAGGGTAGGGTACTATGGCTACACCTTC.

This clonotype has more than one count but fewer than ten. The chain couples TRBV5-1 to TRBJ1-1; no clear D. Trimming removed 0 bases at V and 6 bases at J, with 9 bases between. Germline V gives CDR1 SGHRS, CDR2 YFSETQ. The CDR3 contains 13 residues. CDR3 amino acids: CASSLGASAEAFF. The CDR3 region has the DNA TGCGCCAGCAGCTTGGGGGCGAGCGCTGAAGCTTTCTTT.

The rearrangement joins TRBV5-6 to TRBJ2-7, with 7 bases lining up with TRBD1. Germline assignment: CDR1 SGHDT and CDR2 YYEEEE. The trim removed 1 base at V and 0 bases at J, leaving 1 base unmatched. CDR3 length equals 14 residues. As DNA, the CDR3 is TGTGCCAGCAGCTTGAACAGGGGCTCCTACGAGCAGTACTTC. It translates to CASSLNRGSYEQYF.

In this sample, this clonotype turned up a few times. This sequence joins TRBV10-3 and TRBJ2-7; 7 bases line up with TRBD1. The CDR3 runs to 12 residues. Per the germline V gene, CDR1 is ENHRY and CDR2 is SYGVKD. The J segment lost 5 bases and the V segment lost 5 bases, leaving 3 bases of the junction unmatched. CDR3 sequence (DNA): TGTGCCATCAGTTTACAGGGGAACGAGCAGTACTTC. Its translation: CAISLQGNEQYF.

The chain couples TRBV19 to TRBJ2-3, with D perhaps assigned TRBD1 or TRBD2 (5 bases each). Trimming removed 1 base at V and 2 bases at J, with 10 bases between. From germline, CDR1 is LNHDA and CDR2 SQIVND (reference sequence). CDR3 length equals 15 residues. The CDR3 spells CASSIVGTLTDTQYF. The CDR3 coding sequence is TGTGCCAGTAGTATAGTTGGGACCCTCACAGATACGCAGTATTTT.

The V gene is TRBV6-1, the J gene TRBJ2-1; 8 nucleotides agree with TRBD2. The CDR3 contains 15 residues. V lost 6 bases, J lost 3 bases, and 7 bases stayed unmatched. The germline V gene encodes CDR1 MNHNS and CDR2 SASEGT. The CDR3 DNA follows: TGTGCCAGCAGGAGCGGGACTAGAGGCTACAATGAGCAGTTCTTC. It is translated as CASRSGTRGYNEQFF.

The table lists this clonotype with many counts. The V and J genes are TRBV4-3 and TRBJ2-2; 7 bases match TRBD1. Per germline, CDR1 LGHNA and CDR2 YSLEER. The CDR3 is made up of 17 amino acids. J gave up 1 base and V 5 bases, and 10 bases lay outside the gene matches. CDR3 in DNA: TGCGCCAGCAGCTATTCTCGGGGACAGAGGAACACCGGGGAGCTGTTTTTT. Amino acid sequence: CASSYSRGQRNTGELFF.

This clonotype was seen a few times. The rearrangement joins TRBV20-1 to TRBJ2-7, with 7 bases matching TRBD2. Germline V gives CDR1 DFQATT, CDR2 SNEGSKA (reference sequence). The CDR3 is 11 residues long. Germline trimming cut 3 bases from V and 9 bases from J; bases unmatched to any gene: 5. For the CDR3, the DNA is TGCAGTGCTAGGGCGGGAGTCCTGCAGTACTTC. Its protein is CSARAGVLQYF.